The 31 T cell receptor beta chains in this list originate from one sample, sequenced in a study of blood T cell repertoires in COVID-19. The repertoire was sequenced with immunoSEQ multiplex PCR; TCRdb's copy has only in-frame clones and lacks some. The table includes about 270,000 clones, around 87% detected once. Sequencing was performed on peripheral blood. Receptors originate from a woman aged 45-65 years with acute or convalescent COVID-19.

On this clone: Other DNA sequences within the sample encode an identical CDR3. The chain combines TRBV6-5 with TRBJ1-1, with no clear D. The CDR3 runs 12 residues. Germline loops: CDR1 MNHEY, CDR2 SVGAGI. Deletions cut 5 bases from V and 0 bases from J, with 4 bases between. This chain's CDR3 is CASSNMNTEAFF. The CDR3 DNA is TGTGCCAGCAGTAATATGAACACTGAAGCTTTCTTT.

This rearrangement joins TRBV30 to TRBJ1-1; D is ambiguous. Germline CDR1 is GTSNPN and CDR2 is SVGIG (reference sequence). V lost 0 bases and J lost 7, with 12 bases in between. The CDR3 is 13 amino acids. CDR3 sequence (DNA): TGTGCCTGGAGTGTTACACTCGGAGGTGAAGCTTTCTTT. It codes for CAWSVTLGGEAFF.

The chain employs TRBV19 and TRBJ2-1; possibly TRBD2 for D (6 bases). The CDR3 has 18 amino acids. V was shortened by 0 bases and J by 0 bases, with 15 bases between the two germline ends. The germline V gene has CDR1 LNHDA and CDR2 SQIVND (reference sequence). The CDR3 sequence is CASSIDTRSGSSYNEQFF. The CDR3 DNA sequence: TGTGCCAGTAGTATAGATACCAGGAGCGGGTCCTCCTACAATGAGCAGTTCTTC.

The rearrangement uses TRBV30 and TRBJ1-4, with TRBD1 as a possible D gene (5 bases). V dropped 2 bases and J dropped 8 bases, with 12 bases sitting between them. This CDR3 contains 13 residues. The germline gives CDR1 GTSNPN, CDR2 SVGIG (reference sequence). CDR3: CAWSPNRQEKLFF. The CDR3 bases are TGTGCCTGGAGTCCGAATCGACAGGAAAAACTGTTTTTT.

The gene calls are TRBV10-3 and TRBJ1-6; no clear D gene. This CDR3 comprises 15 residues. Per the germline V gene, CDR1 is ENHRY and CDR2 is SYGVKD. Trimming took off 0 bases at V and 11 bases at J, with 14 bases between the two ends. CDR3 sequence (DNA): TGTGCCATCAGTGAGTCTGACTGGGGAGGGACACCCCTCCACTTT. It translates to CAISESDWGGTPLHF.

The CDR3 spells CSVDSRGHRGNYGYTF. The CDR3 DNA follows: TGCAGCGTTGACAGCAGGGGGCATCGCGGCAACTATGGCTACACCTTC. This chain links TRBV29-1 with TRBJ1-2; TRBD1 matches 8 bases. CDR3 size: 16 residues. V shed 3 bases, J shed 2 bases, and the junction held 11 bases outside the gene matches. Germline V gene data show CDR1 as SQVTM and CDR2 as ANQGSEA.

The CDR3: CASSLERIGASGNTIYF. The CDR3, as DNA: TGTGCCAGCAGCTTAGAGAGGATTGGGGCCTCTGGAAACACCATATATTTT. This sequence joins TRBV7-6 and TRBJ1-3; tentative D call: TRBD1 (5 bases). CDR1 and CDR2 from the germline V gene are SGHVS and FNYEAQ. Deletions cut 1 base from V and 0 bases from J, with 13 bases between. CDR3 length: 17 amino acids.

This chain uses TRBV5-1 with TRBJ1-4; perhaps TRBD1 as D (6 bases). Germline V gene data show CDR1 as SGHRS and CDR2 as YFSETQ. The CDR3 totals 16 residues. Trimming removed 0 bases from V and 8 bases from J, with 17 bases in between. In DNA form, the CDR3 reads TGCGCCAGCAGCTTGGCCGGAGCAGGGGCTTACGAAAAACTGTTTTTT. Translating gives CASSLAGAGAYEKLFF.

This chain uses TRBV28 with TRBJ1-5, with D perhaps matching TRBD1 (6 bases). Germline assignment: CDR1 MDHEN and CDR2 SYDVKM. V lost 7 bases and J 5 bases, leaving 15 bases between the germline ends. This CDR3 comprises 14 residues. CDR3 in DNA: TGTGCCAGCACCATGGGGGGGCTCGATCAGCCCCAGCATTTT. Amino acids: CASTMGGLDQPQHF.

The CDR3 loop reads CASSSSPLAGGANNEQFF. The CDR3 region has the DNA TGTGCCAGCAGCTCCTCCCCCTTAGCGGGAGGAGCAAACAATGAGCAGTTCTTC. This sequence joins TRBV7-3 and TRBJ2-1, with TRBD2 matching over 10 bases. CDR3 size: 18 residues. V trimming: 4 bases; J trimming: 5 bases; junction bases outside the gene matches: 14. Germline-derived CDR1 and CDR2 are SGHTA and FQGTGA.

The CDR3 DNA reads TGCAGCGCCTGGACAGCGGGGTACGAGCAGTACTTC. It translates to CSAWTAGYEQYF. The rearrangement joins TRBV29-1 to TRBJ2-7; a possible D gene is TRBD2 (7 bases). This CDR3 contains 12 residues. Germline CDR1 is SQVTM and CDR2 is ANQGSEA. V lost 7 bases and J lost 4, with 14 bases in between.

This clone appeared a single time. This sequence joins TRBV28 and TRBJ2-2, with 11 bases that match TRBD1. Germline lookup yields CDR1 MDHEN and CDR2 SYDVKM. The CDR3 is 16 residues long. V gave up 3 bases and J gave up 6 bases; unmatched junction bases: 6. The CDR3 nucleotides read TGTGCCAGCAGTTTTATGGACAGGGGGCTTCCCGGGGAGCTGTTTTTT. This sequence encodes CASSFMDRGLPGELFF.

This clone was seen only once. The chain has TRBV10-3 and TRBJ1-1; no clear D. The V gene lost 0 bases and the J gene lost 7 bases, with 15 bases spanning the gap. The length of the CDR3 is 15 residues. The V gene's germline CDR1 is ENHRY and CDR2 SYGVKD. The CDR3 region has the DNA TGTGCCATCAGTGAGTCGGGTGGAGGGAACGGTGAAGCTTTCTTT. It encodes CAISESGGGNGEAFF.

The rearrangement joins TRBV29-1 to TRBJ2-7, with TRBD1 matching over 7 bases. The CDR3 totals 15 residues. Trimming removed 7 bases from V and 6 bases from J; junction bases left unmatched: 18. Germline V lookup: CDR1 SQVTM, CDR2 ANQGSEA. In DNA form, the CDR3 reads TGCAGCGGAGCCTCGCCTAACAGGGGTCCAATCGAGCAGTACTTC. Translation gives CSGASPNRGPIEQYF.

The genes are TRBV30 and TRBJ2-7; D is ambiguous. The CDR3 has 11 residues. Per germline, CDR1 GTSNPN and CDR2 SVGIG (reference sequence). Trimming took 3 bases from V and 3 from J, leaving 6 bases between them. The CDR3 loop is CAWSQLYEQYF. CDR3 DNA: TGTGCCTGGAGCCAACTCTACGAGCAGTACTTC.

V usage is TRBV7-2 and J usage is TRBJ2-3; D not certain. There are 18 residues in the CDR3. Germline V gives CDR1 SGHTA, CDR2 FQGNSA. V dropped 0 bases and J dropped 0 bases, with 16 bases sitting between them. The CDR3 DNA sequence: TGTGCCAGCAGCTTAGCTGCGAGACAAGTGTTCAGCACAGATACGCAGTATTTT. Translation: CASSLAARQVFSTDTQYF.

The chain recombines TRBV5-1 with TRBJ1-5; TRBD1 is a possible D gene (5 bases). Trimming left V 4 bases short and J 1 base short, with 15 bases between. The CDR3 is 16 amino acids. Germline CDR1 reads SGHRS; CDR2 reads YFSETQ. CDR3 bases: TGCGCCAGCAGCGCGCGGCCAGGGCAAAGCAATCAGCCCCAGCATTTT. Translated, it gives CASSARPGQSNQPQHF.

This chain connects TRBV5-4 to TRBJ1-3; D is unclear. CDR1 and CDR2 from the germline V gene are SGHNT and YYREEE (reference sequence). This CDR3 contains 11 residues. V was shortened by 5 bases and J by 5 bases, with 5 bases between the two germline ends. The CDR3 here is CASSYRNTIYF. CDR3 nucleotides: TGTGCCAGCAGTTACAGAAACACCATATATTTT.

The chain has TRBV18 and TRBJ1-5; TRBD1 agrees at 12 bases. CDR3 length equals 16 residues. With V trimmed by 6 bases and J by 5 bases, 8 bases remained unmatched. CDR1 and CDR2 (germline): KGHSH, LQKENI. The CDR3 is CASSAGTGGLDQPQHF. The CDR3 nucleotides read TGTGCCAGCTCTGCCGGGACAGGGGGCTTAGATCAGCCCCAGCATTTT.

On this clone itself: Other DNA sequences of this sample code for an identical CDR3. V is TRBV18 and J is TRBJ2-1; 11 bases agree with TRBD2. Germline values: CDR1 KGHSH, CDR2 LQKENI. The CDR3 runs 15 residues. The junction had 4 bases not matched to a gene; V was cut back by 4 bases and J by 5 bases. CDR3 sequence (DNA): TGTGCCAGCTCACGCGGGACTAGCGGCGACAATGAGCAGTTCTTC. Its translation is CASSRGTSGDNEQFF.

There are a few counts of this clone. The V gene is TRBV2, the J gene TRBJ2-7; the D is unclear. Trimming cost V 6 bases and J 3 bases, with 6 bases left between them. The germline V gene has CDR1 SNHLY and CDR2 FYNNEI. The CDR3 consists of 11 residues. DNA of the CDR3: TGTGCCAGCAGCGCCGGCTACGAGCAGTACTTC. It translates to CASSAGYEQYF.

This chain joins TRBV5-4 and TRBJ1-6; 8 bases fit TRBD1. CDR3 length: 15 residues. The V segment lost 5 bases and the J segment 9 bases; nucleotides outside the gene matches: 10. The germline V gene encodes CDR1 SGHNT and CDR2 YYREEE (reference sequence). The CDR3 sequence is CASSSDRVRTSPLHF. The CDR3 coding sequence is TGTGCCAGCAGTTCGGACAGGGTTAGGACTTCACCCCTCCACTTT.

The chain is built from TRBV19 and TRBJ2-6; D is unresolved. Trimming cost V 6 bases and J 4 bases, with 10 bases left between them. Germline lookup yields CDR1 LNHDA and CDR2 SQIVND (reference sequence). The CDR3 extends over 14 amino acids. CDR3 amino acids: CASRNRFGANVLTF. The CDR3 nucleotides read TGTGCCAGTAGGAATCGGTTCGGGGCCAACGTCCTGACTTTC.

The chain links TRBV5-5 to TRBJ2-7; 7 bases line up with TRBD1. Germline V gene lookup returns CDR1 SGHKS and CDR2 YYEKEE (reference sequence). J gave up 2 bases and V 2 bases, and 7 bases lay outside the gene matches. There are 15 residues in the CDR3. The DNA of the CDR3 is TGTGCCAGCAGCTTTAGGGACAGCCTAACCTACGAGCAGTACTTC. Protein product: CASSFRDSLTYEQYF.

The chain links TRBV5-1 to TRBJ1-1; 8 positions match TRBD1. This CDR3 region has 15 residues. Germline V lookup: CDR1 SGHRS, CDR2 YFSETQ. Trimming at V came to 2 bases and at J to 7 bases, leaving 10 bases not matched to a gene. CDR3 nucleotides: TGCGCCAGCAGCTTCTGGACAGGGAATTTAAATGAAGCTTTCTTT. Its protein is CASSFWTGNLNEAFF.

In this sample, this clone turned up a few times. CDR3 in amino acids: CASSLLGTSGSDEQFF. The CDR3 DNA reads TGCGCCAGCAGCTTGCTCGGGACTAGCGGGAGTGATGAGCAGTTCTTC. J is TRBJ2-1 and V is TRBV5-1, with 14 bases matching TRBD2. Germline V lookup: CDR1 SGHRS, CDR2 YFSETQ. This CDR3 is 16 amino acids long. The trim removed 1 base at V and 8 bases at J, leaving 5 bases unmatched.

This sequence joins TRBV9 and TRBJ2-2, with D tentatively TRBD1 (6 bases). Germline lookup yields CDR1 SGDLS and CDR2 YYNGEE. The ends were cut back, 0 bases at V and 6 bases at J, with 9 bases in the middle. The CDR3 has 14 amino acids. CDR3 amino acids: CASSVVRTAGELFF. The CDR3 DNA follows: TGTGCCAGCAGCGTAGTGAGGACAGCCGGGGAGCTGTTTTTT.

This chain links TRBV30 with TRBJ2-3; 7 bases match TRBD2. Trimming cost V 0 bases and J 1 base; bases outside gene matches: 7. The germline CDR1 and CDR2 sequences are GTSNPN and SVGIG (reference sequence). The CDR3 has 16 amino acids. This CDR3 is CAWSVSGRAGTDTQYF. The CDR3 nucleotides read TGTGCCTGGAGTGTATCGGGGAGGGCGGGCACAGATACGCAGTATTTT.

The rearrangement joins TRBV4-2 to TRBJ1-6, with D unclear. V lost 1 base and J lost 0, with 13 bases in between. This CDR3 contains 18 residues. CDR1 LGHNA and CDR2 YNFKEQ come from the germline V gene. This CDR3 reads CASSQVPNSSSYNSPLHF. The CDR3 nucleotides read TGTGCCAGCAGCCAAGTTCCAAACTCGAGCTCCTATAATTCACCCCTCCACTTT.

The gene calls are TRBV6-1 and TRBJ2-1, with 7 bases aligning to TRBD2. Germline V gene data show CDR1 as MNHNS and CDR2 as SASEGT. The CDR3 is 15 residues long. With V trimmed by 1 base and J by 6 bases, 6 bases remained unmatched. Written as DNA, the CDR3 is TGTGCCAGCAGTGAAGGCGGGAGTCGAATCAATGAGCAGTTCTTC. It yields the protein CASSEGGSRINEQFF.

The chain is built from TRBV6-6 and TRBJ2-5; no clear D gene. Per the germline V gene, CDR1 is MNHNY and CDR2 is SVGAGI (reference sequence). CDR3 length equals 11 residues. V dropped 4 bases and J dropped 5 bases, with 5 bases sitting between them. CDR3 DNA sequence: TGTGCCAGCAGTTTGCGGGAGACCCAGTACTTC. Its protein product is CASSLRETQYF.